This T cell receptor beta chain was recovered during a study of identical twins. Overall study results and limits: Twin-shared out-of-frame alpha sequences showed excess low generation probability. Models, which agreed with sharing between unrelated individuals, nonetheless underestimated the out-of-frame TCR alpha sharing seen in monozygotic twins. Interpretation of the results relied on cross-sectional statistical analysis and not on following the same donors.

Germline lookup yields CDR1 ENHRY and CDR2 SYGVKD. CDR3 size: 13 residues. For this clonotype: Antigen: not known. A much larger clonotype is one base distant, so this may be a read error.

TCRdb reprocessed the 5' RACE reads via MiXCR and lists one record per CDR3 protein. This table has 700,000 to 950,000 distinct CDR3 sequences, 9% to 15% appearing once. The data also belong to a second study, concerning yellow fever vaccine responses in identical twins. This second report adds: In identical twins, vaccine T cell responses appeared partly shared and partly individual.

This receptor was obtained from a woman in her late teens or twenties in good health. Sequenced material: PBMCs. V and J are TRBV10-3 and TRBJ2-3, with D perhaps matching TRBD1 (5 bases). CDR3 nucleotides: TGTGCCATCAGTCCCCAGGACACAGATAGGCAGTATTTT. Translation gives CAISPQDTDRQYF.